The rows below give T cell receptor beta chains drawn from one sample of a study of identical twins. TCRdb itself ran the 5' RACE reads through MiXCR, one entry per CDR3 protein. The sample consists of some 1,700,000 distinct CDR3 sequences, less than 40% of them appearing once. Sequencing used cord blood. The source is a newborn girl in good health. The CDR3 runs from the conserved cysteine through the conserved F or W. D genes are given only for firm matches. Only some rows state a clone size, as once, few, many or a class for expanded clones.

V gene,D gene,clone size,J gene,CDR3 length,CDR3 DNA,CDR3 protein
TRBV5-1,.,few,TRBJ2-2,15,TGCGCCAGCAGCGGCGTCCCGCTGAACACCGGGGAGCTGTTTTTT,CASSGVPLNTGELFF
TRBV5-4,.,.,TRBJ1-6,17,TGTGCCAGCAGCTTTGGAGAACCGGGACTCCATAATTCACCCCTCCACTTT,CASSFGEPGLHNSPLHF
TRBV12-3/TRBV12-4,TRBD2,many,TRBJ2-7,16,TGTGCCAGCAGTTTGGGGACTAGCGGGAGTCCTTACGAGCAGTACTTC,CASSLGTSGSPYEQYF
TRBV7-9,.,.,TRBJ2-3,15,TGTGCCGATAGACCCCCAGGGGCTAGCACAGATACGCAGTATTTT,CADRPPGASTDTQYF
TRBV2,TRBD2,.,TRBJ2-1,14,TGTGCCAGCAGACGAACCGGGACTAACAATGAGCAGTTCTTC,CASRRTGTNNEQFF
TRBV7-2,TRBD2,few,TRBJ2-3,12,TGTGCCAGCAGTTCGACTAGCTCTACGCAGTATTTT,CASSSTSSTQYF
TRBV20-1,TRBD1,few,TRBJ1-2,14,TGCAGTGCCCCCGGGACAGGAACTAACTATGGCTACACCTTC,CSAPGTGTNYGYTF
TRBV3-1,TRBD1,few,TRBJ1-2,14,TGTGCCAGCAGCCATATCCAGGGGGACTATGGCTACACCTTC,CASSHIQGDYGYTF
TRBV7-9,.,.,TRBJ1-2,13,TGTGCCAGCAGCCCAACAGGGACCCATGGCTACACCTTC,CASSPTGTHGYTF
TRBV5-1,.,few,TRBJ2-7,13,TGCGCCAGCGGGGACCCCGCCTCCTACGAGCAGTACTTC,CASGDPASYEQYF
TRBV7-9,.,few,TRBJ2-1,15,TGTGCCAGCAGCTTTTGGGGGGCCTTAGGGAATGAGCAGTTCTTC,CASSFWGALGNEQFF
TRBV5-6,.,few,TRBJ2-1,15,TGTGCCAGCAGCTTTTTTGGGTACGAACACAATGAGCAGTTCTTC,CASSFFGYEHNEQFF
TRBV5-1,TRBD1,.,TRBJ1-2,16,TGCGCCAGCAGCTTGCTCGGGGACAGACCCAACTATGGCTACACCTTC,CASSLLGDRPNYGYTF
TRBV28,.,.,TRBJ2-1,12,TGTGCCAGCAGTTTAAGGCCAGCTGAGCAGTTCTTC,CASSLRPAEQFF
TRBV11-2,.,few,TRBJ2-7,17,TGTGCCAGCAGCCCAATCAGAGGGGGGGGCCGTAAAGACGAGCAGTACTTC,CASSPIRGGGRKDEQYF
TRBV27,TRBD2,.,TRBJ2-5,18,TGTGCCAGCAGTTCCCTAGGACTAGCGGGGGGGCATTGGGGTGAGCAGTACTTC,CASSSLGLAGGHWGEQYF
TRBV5-1,.,.,TRBJ2-3,14,TGCGCCAGCAGTAGGGGGGCTGGAATTGATACGCAGTATTTT,CASSRGAGIDTQYF
TRBV30,.,.,TRBJ1-5,13,TGTGCCTGCGGACAATATAGCAATCAGCCCCAGCATTTT,CACGQYSNQPQHF
TRBV5-5,.,.,TRBJ1-2,15,TGTGCCAGCAGCTTTCCAGGGGCTACTTGGTATGGCTACACCTTC,CASSFPGATWYGYTF
TRBV7-9,.,.,TRBJ2-7,13,TGTGCCAGCAGCTTTCTTAGTCCTTACGAGCAGTACTTC,CASSFLSPYEQYF
TRBV20-1,TRBD2,.,TRBJ2-7,16,TGCAGTGCTAGACCCCAACTAGCGGTCTCCTACAATGAGCAGTACTTC,CSARPQLAVSYNEQYF
TRBV20-1,TRBD1,.,TRBJ1-5,14,TGCAGTGCTAGTTGGGGACAGTTGAATCAGCCCCAGCATTTT,CSASWGQLNQPQHF
TRBV20-1,TRBD2,.,TRBJ2-3,16,TGCAGTGCTCCTCACTTAGCGGGGGGGCCCCCAGATACGCAGTATTTT,CSAPHLAGGPPDTQYF
TRBV3-1,TRBD2,.,TRBJ2-3,16,TGTGCCAGCAGCCAAGACCCAGCGGGAGTGGGAGATACGCAGTATTTT,CASSQDPAGVGDTQYF
TRBV29-1,.,few,TRBJ2-1,14,TGCAGCGTTGAGGGGACGGAATCCTACAATGAGCAGTTCTTC,CSVEGTESYNEQFF